These 31 T cell receptor beta chains were all obtained from the same sample, sequenced in a study of CD8+ T cells in alopecia areata. Isolated RNA was reverse transcribed into cDNA used as the sequencing template. Here immunoSEQ multiplex PCR was the method, and the copy in TCRdb shows in-frame clones only, minus some. The data show 140,000 to 150,000 clones, approximately 45% seen once. Sequencing used CD4+ T cells sorted from blood. The source of these receptors is a human donor with alopecia areata.

Of note for this clone: At one boundary the junction diverges from the germline segment, which might be a read error. The J gene is TRBJ2-1, the V gene TRBV7-8; no definite D call. This CDR3 contains 11 residues. The V gene's germline CDR1 is SGHVS and CDR2 FQNEAQ. The CDR3 loop reads CASSSSNEQFF. DNA of the CDR3: TGTGCCAGCAGCTCCTCCAATGAGCAGTTCTTC.

The V and J genes are TRBV11-1 and TRBJ2-1; 12 positions match TRBD2. Germline CDR1 reads SGHAT; CDR2 reads FQDESV (reference sequence). V was pared by 5 bases and J by 9 bases, with 17 bases of the junction left unmatched. The CDR3 contains 18 residues. The DNA for the CDR3 is TGTGCCAGCAGCAGCGCAAAGATGACTAGCGGGAGAGGCGTTGAGCAGTTCTTC. Residues: CASSSAKMTSGRGVEQFF. Combining the CDR3 with reference TRBV11-1 and TRBJ2-1 gives the whole variable domain EAEVAQSPRYKITEKSQAVAFWCDPISGHATLYWYRQILGQGPELLVQFQDESVVDDSQLPKDRFSAERLKGVDSTLKIQPAELGDSAMYLCASSSAKMTSGRGVEQFFGPGTRLTVL.

The CDR3 coding sequence is TGTGCCAGCAGTGAGTCAGGGGGTGGACCCGGGGAGCTGTTTTTT. Its protein product is CASSESGGGPGELFF. The chain uses TRBV2 and TRBJ2-2; 7 nucleotides align to TRBD1. After removal of 3 bases from V and 6 bases from J, the junction contained 7 bases not matched to a gene. The CDR3 loop spans 15 amino acids. The germline CDR1 and CDR2 sequences are SNHLY and FYNNEI.

V usage is TRBV9 and J usage is TRBJ2-5; D is ambiguous. Germline CDR1 reads SGDLS; CDR2 reads YYNGEE. Trimming removed 0 bases at V and 5 bases at J, with 11 bases between. The length of the CDR3 is 14 residues. CDR3 nucleotide sequence: TGTGCCAGCAGCGTAGGTTGGACGTTGGAGACCCAGTACTTC. It yields the protein CASSVGWTLETQYF.

The rearrangement uses TRBV5-1 and TRBJ2-5, with 13 bases identical to TRBD2. This CDR3 region has 15 residues. The V and J ends lost 4 bases and 5 bases, in that order; junction bases with no gene match: 5. CDR1 and CDR2 from the germline V gene are SGHRS and YFSETQ. The CDR3 DNA reads as TGCGCCAGCAGCACGGGACTAGCGGGATCGGAGACCCAGTACTTC. It specifies CASSTGLAGSETQYF. Based on the CDR3 plus reference TRBV5-1 and TRBJ2-5, the full variable domain is KAGVTQTPRYLIKTRGQQVTLSCSPISGHRSVSWYQQTPGQGLQFLFEYFSETQRNKGNFPGRFSGRQFSNSRSEMNVSTLELGDSALYLCASSTGLAGSETQYFGPGTRLLVL.

This chain connects TRBV30 to TRBJ1-3; TRBD1 is a possible D gene (5 bases). The CDR3 is 14 amino acids. Germline values: CDR1 GTSNPN, CDR2 SVGIG (reference sequence). V lost 3 bases, J lost 0 bases, and 9 bases lay in between. CDR3 sequence: CAWRRGDSGNTIYF. DNA for the CDR3: TGTGCCTGGAGGCGAGGGGACTCTGGAAACACCATATATTTT.

The gene calls are TRBV20-1 and TRBJ2-7; tentatively, D is TRBD2 (5 bases). V dropped 4 bases and J dropped 6 bases, with 7 bases sitting between them. The CDR3 extends over 10 amino acids. Germline V gives CDR1 DFQATT, CDR2 SNEGSKA (reference sequence). The CDR3 protein is CSATRGEQYF. The CDR3 bases are TGCAGTGCTACCCGGGGCGAGCAGTACTTC.

Points on this clone: At one of its ends the junction is not consistent with the germline gene, which may arise from a read error. The rearrangement joins TRBV5-4 to TRBJ2-3; 11 positions agree with TRBD2. The germline gives CDR1 SGHNT, CDR2 YYREEE (reference sequence). This CDR3 has 14 residues. The CDR3 spells CASSLETILAGGSF. CDR3 coding DNA: TGTGCCAGCAGCTTGGAAACAATTCTAGCGGGAGGCTCTTTT.

CDR3 DNA sequence: TGTGCCAGCAGCTTGACTAGCGGGATATTCAATGAGCAGTTCTTC. It is translated as CASSLTSGIFNEQFF. J is TRBJ2-1 and V is TRBV5-6; 10 bases agree with TRBD2. With V trimmed by 1 base and J by 6 bases, 4 bases remained unmatched. Germline lookup yields CDR1 SGHDT and CDR2 YYEEEE. The CDR3 contains 15 residues.

This rearrangement joins TRBV28 to TRBJ1-2; D is undetermined. Trimming pared 4 bases from V and 5 bases from J, leaving 5 bases between. The CDR3 runs to 11 residues. Germline CDR1 reads MDHEN; CDR2 reads SYDVKM. CDR3 amino acids: CASSSGYGYTF. The CDR3 region has the DNA TGTGCCAGCAGTTCGGGGTATGGCTACACCTTC.

The chain couples TRBV29-1 to TRBJ2-1, with D tentatively TRBD1 or TRBD2 (5 bases each). Germline-derived CDR1 and CDR2 are SQVTM and ANQGSEA. The CDR3 consists of 15 residues. V was clipped by 0 bases and J by 8 bases, with 17 bases between them. As DNA, the CDR3 is TGCAGCGTTGAAGATCCCCCGGGGCCGAGGGATGAGCAGTTCTTC. It codes for CSVEDPPGPRDEQFF.

The V gene is TRBV11-1, the J gene TRBJ2-3; 7 bases line up with TRBD1. Per the germline V gene, CDR1 is SGHAT and CDR2 is FQDESV (reference sequence). The CDR3 is made up of 12 amino acids. V was clipped by 5 bases and J by 7 bases; unmatched bases: 3. The CDR3 loop reads CASSLQGNTQYF. CDR3 bases: TGTGCCAGCAGCCTACAGGGGAATACGCAGTATTTT.

This sequence joins TRBV7-9 and TRBJ1-1; TRBD1 matches at 9 bases. The CDR3 totals 14 residues. CDR1 is SEHNR and CDR2 is FQNEAQ in the germline V gene (reference sequence). Losses at the gene ends were 5 bases for V and 3 bases for J; bases not matched to a gene: 4. DNA for the CDR3: TGTGCCAGCAGCCCGGGACAGGGAGACACTGAAGCTTTCTTT. Its protein is CASSPGQGDTEAFF. Supplemented by reference TRBV7-9 and TRBJ1-1, the full variable domain reads DTGVSQNPRHKITKRGQNVTFRCDPISEHNRLYWYRQTLGQGPEFLTYFQNEAQLEKSRLLSDRFSAERPKGSFSTLEIQRTEQGDSAMYLCASSPGQGDTEAFFGQGTRLTVV.

The genes are TRBV9 and TRBJ2-1; 12 bases align to TRBD2. The trim removed 0 bases at V and 7 bases at J, leaving 2 bases unmatched. Germline CDR1 and CDR2: SGDLS and YYNGEE. The length of the CDR3 is 15 residues. The CDR3: CASSVVGTSGNEQFF. The CDR3 coding sequence is TGTGCCAGCAGCGTAGTGGGGACTAGCGGGAATGAGCAGTTCTTC.

The genes are TRBV30 and TRBJ2-2; 8 bases map to TRBD2. There are 14 residues in the CDR3. Germline V gene data show CDR1 as GTSNPN and CDR2 as SVGIG (reference sequence). The V segment lost 5 bases and the J segment 0 bases; nucleotides outside the gene matches: 2. The CDR3 region is CAWEGLANTGELFF. As DNA, the CDR3 is TGTGCCTGGGAGGGACTAGCGAACACCGGGGAGCTGTTTTTT.

The rearrangement links TRBV6-1 to TRBJ2-5, with 9 nucleotides matching TRBD2. Germline V gene lookup returns CDR1 MNHNS and CDR2 SASEGT. This CDR3 region has 15 residues. The V segment lost 6 bases and the J segment 7 bases; nucleotides outside the gene matches: 12. This CDR3 reads CASRVSREGSGTQYF. Written as DNA, the CDR3 is TGTGCCAGCAGAGTCTCGCGGGAGGGCTCCGGGACCCAGTACTTC.

The gene calls are TRBV15 and TRBJ2-2, with TRBD1 identical over 7 bases. In germline, CDR1 is LNHNV, CDR2 YYDKDF (reference sequence). Trimming cost V 6 bases and J 1 base; bases outside gene matches: 20. CDR3 length equals 20 residues. The CDR3 bases are TGTGCCACCAGTTGGGACAGTTTATCTTCCCCAACAAAGAACACCGGGGAGCTGTTTTTT. Translating gives CATSWDSLSSPTKNTGELFF. Drawing the rest from reference TRBV15 and TRBJ2-2, the complete variable domain is DAMVIQNPRYQVTQFGKPVTLSCSQTLNHNVMYWYQQKSSQAPKLLFHYYDKDFNNEADTPDNFQSRRPNTSFCFLDIRSPGLGDTAMYLCATSWDSLSSPTKNTGELFFGEGSRLTVL.

The chain employs TRBV7-9 and TRBJ2-3, with D possibly being TRBD1 (5 bases). CDR1 is SEHNR, CDR2 FQNEAQ, per germline (reference sequence). V was pared by 1 base and J by 10 bases, with 15 bases between. The CDR3 runs to 14 residues. CDR3 DNA: TGTGCCAGCAGCTTAGGTTTCGCACAGGAACCGCAGTATTTT. This codes for CASSLGFAQEPQYF.

The chain links TRBV6-6 to TRBJ1-5; D call uncertain. With 4 bases removed from V and 1 base from J, the gap between germline ends came to 11 bases. The CDR3 length is 15 residues. The germline gives CDR1 MNHNY, CDR2 SVGAGI (reference sequence). The CDR3 DNA reads as TGTGCCAGCAGTTTTATGGGCGCGAGCAATCAGCCCCAGCATTTT. Translation gives CASSFMGASNQPQHF.

This clone was detected a few times. CDR3 bases: TGTGCCAGTGGTGGTTCGTACCCGAACACTGAAGCTTTCTTT. It encodes CASGGSYPNTEAFF. V and J are TRBV19 and TRBJ1-1; D is undetermined. The CDR3 is made up of 14 amino acids. The V gene's germline CDR1 is LNHDA and CDR2 SQIVND (reference sequence). V lost 8 bases to trimming and J lost 1 base, with 14 bases between them.

The genes are TRBV6-5 and TRBJ2-1; the D gene could be TRBD1 or TRBD2 (5 bases each). The CDR3 is 15 residues long. Germline-derived CDR1 and CDR2 are MNHEY and SVGAGI. The V gene lost 2 bases and the J gene lost 0 bases, with 8 bases spanning the gap. The CDR3 reads CASSYGGSSYNEQFF. For the CDR3, the DNA is TGTGCCAGCAGTTACGGGGGAAGCTCCTACAATGAGCAGTTCTTC.

This clone was detected a few times. This chain links TRBV7-9 with TRBJ2-5; D call uncertain. The V gene's germline CDR1 is SEHNR and CDR2 FQNEAQ (reference sequence). V lost 2 bases and J 5 bases, leaving 6 bases between the germline ends. This CDR3 contains 12 residues. Written as DNA, the CDR3 is TGTGCCAGCAGCTTAACGGCGGAGACCCAGTACTTC. It is translated as CASSLTAETQYF.

The rearrangement uses TRBV15 and TRBJ1-1; no clear D gene. V was cut by 1 base and J by 10 bases, with 16 bases left in between. This CDR3 spans 14 amino acids. From germline, CDR1 is LNHNV and CDR2 YYDKDF (reference sequence). The CDR3 DNA sequence: TGTGCCACCAGCAGAGCTCAGGCTGCCCGGGGAGCTTTCTTT. It specifies CATSRAQAARGAFF.

The V gene is TRBV9, the J gene TRBJ2-4, with D maybe TRBD2 (6 bases). Germline CDR1 and CDR2: SGDLS and YYNGEE. V lost 4 bases to trimming and J lost 6 bases, with 17 bases between them. The CDR3 contains 15 residues. The CDR3 region is CASSQTGGTGNIQYF. CDR3 nucleotides: TGTGCCAGCAGCCAAACAGGCGGGACTGGAAACATTCAGTACTTC.

This chain connects TRBV29-1 to TRBJ1-1, with D perhaps TRBD1 (6 bases). V lost 4 bases and J 2 bases, leaving 11 bases between the germline ends. The CDR3 is 13 amino acids. The V gene's germline CDR1 is SQVTM and CDR2 ANQGSEA. CDR3 nucleotides: TGCAGCGTTGTAATACAGGGAAACACTGAAGCTTTCTTT. Protein sequence: CSVVIQGNTEAFF.

The chain is built from TRBV30 and TRBJ2-7, with a weak D call TRBD2 (5 bases). V was trimmed by 0 bases and J by 6 bases, leaving 9 bases between them. This CDR3 has 12 residues. Germline CDR1 and CDR2: GTSNPN and SVGIG (reference sequence). CDR3 bases: TGTGCCTGGAGTGTGGGCGGACTCGAGCAGTACTTC. Translation: CAWSVGGLEQYF.

This clone was detected a few times. This chain connects TRBV29-1 to TRBJ2-7; 8 bases match TRBD1. With 2 bases clipped from V and 3 bases from J, the junction kept 6 bases outside the gene matches. Germline CDR1 and CDR2: SQVTM and ANQGSEA. This CDR3 spans 14 amino acids. Written as DNA, the CDR3 is TGCAGCGTTGAATTACGGGACAGGTACTACGAGCAGTACTTC. Encoded protein: CSVELRDRYYEQYF.

The count of this clone is one. V and J are TRBV5-1 and TRBJ1-2, with a weak D call TRBD1 (5 bases). The CDR3 is made up of 15 amino acids. In germline, CDR1 is SGHRS, CDR2 YFSETQ. V was trimmed by 4 bases and J by 7 bases, leaving 20 bases between them. The CDR3 reads CASSPGSQGIGGYTF. CDR3 DNA: TGCGCCAGCAGCCCCGGGAGTCAGGGTATCGGTGGCTACACCTTC.

This clone showed up just a few times. The chain employs TRBV29-1 and TRBJ2-1; 8 bases line up with TRBD2. Germline lookup yields CDR1 SQVTM and CDR2 ANQGSEA. V shed 6 bases and J 0 bases; nucleotides not matched to a gene: 4. There are 14 residues in the CDR3. This chain's CDR3 is CSVRSGVSYNEQFF. The CDR3 nucleotides are TGCAGCGTGCGTAGCGGGGTCTCCTACAATGAGCAGTTCTTC.

This clone was counted a few times. The genes are TRBV19 and TRBJ2-7; D is perhaps TRBD2 (7 bases). CDR1 LNHDA and CDR2 SQIVND come from the germline V gene (reference sequence). Trimming took 7 bases from V and 2 from J, leaving 15 bases between them. The CDR3 length is 14 residues. CDR3 in DNA: TGTGCCAGTAAGGGGGGGGCGCACCCCTACGAGCAGTACTTC. Amino acids: CASKGGAHPYEQYF. The full variable domain, rest sourced from reference TRBV19 and TRBJ2-7, is DGGITQSPKYLFRKEGQNVTLSCEQNLNHDAMYWYRQDPGQGLRLIYYSQIVNDFQKGDIAEGYSVSREKKESFPLTVTSAQKNPTAFYLCASKGGAHPYEQYFGPGTRLTVT.

The genes are TRBV29-1 and TRBJ2-3, with D tentatively TRBD1 or TRBD2 (6 bases each). The V and J ends lost 6 bases and 6 bases respectively, with 16 bases between them. The V gene's germline CDR1 is SQVTM and CDR2 ANQGSEA. The CDR3 sequence is 13 residues long. Here the CDR3 reads CSVVKGGKDTQYF. The CDR3 DNA is TGCAGCGTGGTGAAGGGGGGCAAGGATACGCAGTATTTT.